Below, 11 T cell receptor beta chains from the same sample are listed, as sequenced in a study of blood T cell repertoires in COVID-19. Clones were read by immunoSEQ multiplex PCR, and TCRdb kept only the in-frame ones, dropping some. The repertoire consists of about 120,000 clones, with more than 80% occurring once and the leading ten covering 3.5% to 5%. The material sequenced was peripheral blood. The receptors stem from a man aged 35-49 years with acute or convalescent COVID-19.

This sequence joins TRBV24-1 and TRBJ1-1; D call uncertain. CDR1 is KGHDR and CDR2 is SFDVKD in the germline V gene. V lost 5 bases, J lost 10 bases, and 19 bases lay in between. This CDR3 has 14 residues. The CDR3 DNA sequence: TGTGCCACCAGTGCACCCGACATGACCCACGGAGCTTTCTTT. The encoded protein is CATSAPDMTHGAFF.

The chain recombines TRBV27 with TRBJ2-1; TRBD1 might be the D (6 bases). V was cut by 3 bases and J by 0 bases, with 9 bases left in between. Germline CDR1 MNHEY, CDR2 SMNVEV (reference sequence). This CDR3 is built from 15 residues. CDR3 loop: CASSLRQASYNEQFF. The CDR3 DNA follows: TGTGCCAGCAGTTTGAGACAGGCCTCCTACAATGAGCAGTTCTTC.

The chain combines TRBV29-1 with TRBJ2-5; possible D gene TRBD2, 7 bases. The CDR3 consists of 15 residues. Trimming pared 2 bases from V and 1 base from J, leaving 14 bases between. Germline V gene sequence: CDR1 SQVTM, CDR2 ANQGSEA. The DNA for the CDR3 is TGCAGCGTTGAATCCCTAGCGGACAGCCAAGAGACCCAGTACTTC. Protein: CSVESLADSQETQYF.

The rearrangement uses TRBV19 and TRBJ2-1; 8 positions agree with TRBD2. Trimming removed 3 bases from V and 1 base from J; junction bases left unmatched: 8. CDR3 size: 17 residues. The germline gives CDR1 LNHDA, CDR2 SQIVND (reference sequence). The chain's CDR3 is CASSIPGLAGSYNEQFF. Written as DNA, the CDR3 is TGTGCCAGTAGTATCCCCGGGTTAGCGGGGTCCTACAATGAGCAGTTCTTC. The entire variable domain, with the rest obtained from reference TRBV19 and TRBJ2-1, is as follows: DGGITQSPKYLFRKEGQNVTLSCEQNLNHDAMYWYRQDPGQGLRLIYYSQIVNDFQKGDIAEGYSVSREKKESFPLTVTSAQKNPTAFYLCASSIPGLAGSYNEQFFGPGTRLTVL.

V gene TRBV5-4 combines with J gene TRBJ1-2, with 7 bases aligning to TRBD1. CDR3 length: 15 amino acids. The J segment lost 6 bases and the V segment lost 1 base, leaving 9 bases of the junction unmatched. CDR1 and CDR2 (germline): SGHNT, YYREEE (reference sequence). The CDR3 DNA follows: TGTGCCAGCAGCTTGATTGGACAGGTAACGCATGGCTACACCTTC. Translated, it gives CASSLIGQVTHGYTF.

The gene calls are TRBV13 and TRBJ2-2; D might be TRBD2 (7 bases). Per the germline V gene, CDR1 is PRHDT and CDR2 is FYEKMQ (reference sequence). The CDR3 contains 19 residues. V was trimmed by 5 bases and J by 4 bases, leaving 26 bases between them. The chain's CDR3 is CASSPQGQRGLTGTGELFF. In nucleotides, the CDR3 is TGTGCCAGCAGCCCTCAGGGGCAGCGGGGCCTTACGGGCACCGGGGAGCTGTTTTTT.

The chain carries TRBV5-5 and TRBJ2-5; 7 bases are shared with TRBD1. CDR3 length: 14 residues. From germline, CDR1 is SGHKS and CDR2 YYEKEE (reference sequence). The J segment lost 1 base and the V segment lost 4 bases, leaving 4 bases of the junction unmatched. For the CDR3, the DNA is TGTGCCAGCAGCCTGGGGACAGTCCAAGAGACCCAGTACTTC. It encodes CASSLGTVQETQYF.

This chain uses TRBV7-9 with TRBJ1-5; tentatively, D is TRBD1 (5 bases). The germline gives CDR1 SEHNR, CDR2 FQNEAQ (reference sequence). V was shortened by 5 bases and J by 4 bases, with 6 bases between the two germline ends. There are 12 residues in the CDR3. The CDR3: CASSQGNQPQHF. The CDR3 nucleotides read TGTGCCAGCAGCCAGGGTAATCAGCCCCAGCATTTT.

The CDR3 is CASSQTIAGLIDTQYF. The CDR3, as DNA: TGTGCCAGCAGCCAAACGATTGCAGGGTTGATAGATACGCAGTATTTT. The genes are TRBV3-1 (or the pseudogene TRBV3-2) and TRBJ2-3, with D maybe TRBD1 (5 bases). Trimming stripped 2 bases from V and 5 bases from J, with 17 bases between. This CDR3 is built from 16 residues. Germline CDR1 reads LGHDT; CDR2 reads YNNKEL (reference sequence).

In this sample, this clone turned up a few times. The chain carries TRBV19 and TRBJ2-5; D is undetermined. Per germline, CDR1 LNHDA and CDR2 SQIVND (reference sequence). The ends were cut back, 2 bases at V and 3 bases at J, with 7 bases in the middle. The CDR3 covers 13 residues. This CDR3 is CASSILAKETQYF. In DNA form, the CDR3 reads TGTGCCAGTAGTATACTGGCCAAAGAGACCCAGTACTTC.

The table lists this clone with a few counts. The chain recombines TRBV6-2 or TRBV6-3 with TRBJ1-6; the match to TRBD1 covers 8 bases. CDR1 is MNHEY and CDR2 is SVGEGT in the germline V gene. The V gene end was trimmed by 6 bases and the J gene end by 6 bases; junction bases not matched to a gene: 7. This CDR3 is 15 amino acids long. CDR3 in amino acids: CASSPLDRGNSPLHF. The DNA of the CDR3 is TGTGCCAGCAGCCCCCTAGACAGGGGTAATTCACCCCTCCACTTT.